This TCR beta chain stems from a study of blood T cell repertoires in COVID-19 (TCRdb year 2020). About the full investigation: Samples covering the acute and convalescent phases of COVID-19 were provided by collaborators in the United States, Italy and Spain. The material from the prospective study consisted of cDNA or gDNA derived from T cells, B-cell-depleted T cells, or PBMCs. Subjects who had been exposed to COVID-19, were actively infected with it, or had recovered from it provided the deeply sampled blood TCRbeta repertoires that made up the dataset. The repertoires were released in a freely available public database meant as a resource for research on the immune response to SARS-CoV-2. Samples came from the ongoing ImmuneRACE study (first 160 participants) plus 1,254 subjects from 6 global collaborators. Sample metadata almost always included a de-identified subject ID, COVID-19 status, age in years and sex. Where available, HLA class I and class II types were taken from metadata supplied by the sample provider and were not determined by assay-based typing.

For this clone: It lacks a known antigen. At one end the junction does not follow the germline gene, possibly because of a read error.

Participants in the prospective study were aged about 18 to 95 years, lived in 20 to 30 United States geographic areas, and enrolled through a virtual design. In the prospective study, participants were assigned to cohorts based on the clinical history participants reported in a screening survey and a study questionnaire. Recovered participants in ImmuneRACE Cohort 3 were defined as having two consecutive negative NP/OP PCR tests, clearance from a healthcare professional, or resolution of symptoms. In the prospective study, mobile phlebotomists collected whole blood, serum and a nasopharyngeal or oropharyngeal swab from each participant. Additional blood draws and questionnaires over an approximately 2-month period could optionally be provided by prospective study participants. Prospective study blood samples were shipped either frozen or at room temperature before DNA extraction. TCRbeta CDR3 regions were amplified from genomic DNA using the immunoSEQ Assay, a bias-controlled multiplex PCR. Per the authors' processing: Within the assay, amplification of reference gene primers was used to estimate how many nucleated cells each sample contained. To quantify the absolute abundance of each unique TCRbeta CDR3 rearrangement, sequence reads were collapsed and filtered. For each sample, productive Simpson clonality was calculated as the square root of Simpson's diversity index over productive rearrangements. The source is immuneACCESS, and TCRdb retained only in-frame sequences with V and J called. Part of the clones is not carried over; for the studies checked, unresolved V genes explain less than half of this, and the remainder is unexplained. That table gives V, J and clone size, and the DNA gave D and trimming. The sample table lists approximately 190,000 clones, 65% to 85% of them with a count of one. The ten largest clones add up to over 6.5% of the sample.

Summary of the overall study and its limitations: The quantity of clinical and demographic metadata differed by source and by participant and was supplied without curation.

Per the germline V gene (reference sequence), SGHNT is the CDR1 and YYREEE is the CDR2. From the cysteine up to the phenylalanine, the CDR3 has a length of 15 residues. Kept here is only the CDR3 DNA, which spans 45 bases and is read in frame from base 1. The chain links TRBV5-4 with TRBJ1-4; D gene: possibly TRBD1, on 5 matching bases. This receptor was identified in a man aged 40-55 years who had recovered from COVID-19. Material for sequencing was PBMCs or T cells enriched from blood (not recorded which). The nucleotide sequence is TGTGCCAGCAGCCCGGAGGGACGGCGTAATGAAGAACTGTTTTTT. Translated, this is CASSPEGRRNEELFF. The variable domain in full, with residues beyond the CDR3 obtained from the reference TRBV5-4 and TRBJ1-4 genes, is ETGVTQSPTHLIKTRGQQVTLRCSSQSGHNTVSWYQQALGQGPQFIFQYYREEENGRGNFPPRFSGLQFPNYSSELNVNALELDDSALYLCASSPEGRRNEELFFGSGTQLSVL.